The 29 T cell receptor beta chains below all came from one sample that was sequenced in a study of T cells in Graves' hyperthyroidism and ophthalmopathy. Researchers took RNA transcripts and amplified the TCR beta CDR3 regions from them. The TCR CDR3 first-round RT-PCR relied on the HTBI primer set. TCRdb fed the multiplex PCR reads into MiXCR, producing one record per CDR3 protein. The sample includes 300,000 to 450,000 distinct CDR3 sequences, 15% of them seen just once. What was sequenced was blood. These receptors all come from a woman aged 25 to 39 with Graves' hyperthyroidism.

The chain combines TRBV15 with TRBJ2-2; perhaps TRBD2 as D (5 bases). Looked up from germline, CDR1 is LNHNV and CDR2 is YYDKDF (reference sequence). The CDR3 is made up of 15 amino acids. V shed 2 bases and J shed 4 bases, with 11 bases lying between them. The CDR3 is CATSRKGALTGELFF. The CDR3 DNA sequence: TGTGCCACCAGCAGAAAGGGAGCCCTCACCGGGGAGCTGTTTTTT.

V and J are TRBV5-1 and TRBJ1-2; D ambiguous. The ends were cut back, 0 bases at V and 8 bases at J, with 17 bases in the middle. The CDR3 has 15 amino acids. From germline, CDR1 is SGHRS and CDR2 YFSETQ. The CDR3 loop reads CASSLALQGPVGYTF. In nucleotides, the CDR3 is TGCGCCAGCAGCTTGGCCCTCCAAGGGCCGGTAGGCTACACCTTC.

This clonotype turned up a few times. V usage is TRBV29-1 and J usage is TRBJ2-1, with D possibly called TRBD1 or TRBD2 (5 bases each). This CDR3 has 15 amino acids. The V end was cut by 7 bases, the J end by 1 base, with 17 bases between. CDR1 is SQVTM, CDR2 ANQGSEA, per germline. The CDR3 reads CSAPADMGSYNEQFF. The CDR3 region has the DNA TGCAGCGCACCAGCGGACATGGGGTCCTACAATGAGCAGTTCTTC.

V and J are TRBV4-1 and TRBJ1-6; 8 bases fit TRBD1. V lost 4 bases and J lost 7; bases outside the gene matches: 6. The CDR3 contains 15 residues. Germline CDR1 reads MGHRA; CDR2 reads YSYEKL. In DNA, the CDR3 is TGCGCCAGCAGCCCCATACGACAGGGGAATTCACCCCTCCACTTT. It yields the protein CASSPIRQGNSPLHF.

On this clonotype itself: This clone may be a read error of a much larger clone one base away. The conserved final phenylalanine or tryptophan is absent from the CDR3, which likely points to a read error. V and J are TRBV24-1 and TRBJ1-5; 10 bases are shared with TRBD1. The V and J ends lost 4 bases and 4 bases, in that order; junction bases with no gene match: 6. CDR1 and CDR2 (germline): KGHDR, SFDVKD. The CDR3 runs 16 residues. The chain's CDR3 is CATSESTGGANQPQHL. The CDR3 DNA reads TGTGCCACCAGTGAGTCGACAGGGGGCGCGAATCAGCCCCAGCATCTT.

This clonotype was recorded a few times. At one of its ends the junction is not consistent with the germline gene, which may arise from a read error. The chain employs TRBV2 and TRBJ1-1; D may be TRBD1 (5 bases). The length of the CDR3 is 13 residues. In germline, CDR1 is SNHLY, CDR2 FYNNEI. The CDR3 DNA sequence: TGTGCCAGCGGTGAAGGAAGGGGATTAGAATCTATCTTT. Protein: CASGEGRGLESIF.

About this clonotype itself: Being one base from a much bigger clone, this may be a read error. Here the CDR3 reads CASSDDTRELFF. DNA for the CDR3: TGTGCCAGCAGTGACGACACCAGGGAGCTGTTTTTT. The chain combines TRBV2 with TRBJ2-2; D gene uncertain. Germline V CDR1 and CDR2: SNHLY, FYNNEI. The CDR3 consists of 12 residues.

DNA of the CDR3: TGTGCCAGCAGCCCCGGGGTCCTCTCCGATGAGCAGTTCTTC. Protein: CASSPGVLSDEQFF. The gene calls are TRBV7-3 and TRBJ2-1; a possible D gene is TRBD2 (5 bases). Germline V gives CDR1 SGHTA, CDR2 FQGTGA. Trimming left V 5 bases short and J 8 bases short, with 16 bases between. CDR3 length equals 14 residues.

This clonotype came up many times. The V call is TRBV6-1, the J call TRBJ1-1; D gene uncertain. The CDR3 loop spans 13 amino acids. Trimming removed 7 bases from V and 1 base from J, with 10 bases in between. Germline CDR1 reads MNHNS; CDR2 reads SASEGT. The CDR3 DNA is TGTGCCAGCACCTCGGCCGGGAACACTGAAGCTTTCTTT. This sequence encodes CASTSAGNTEAFF.

This clonotype has only a few counts. The rearrangement joins TRBV7-9 to TRBJ1-4; D perhaps matches TRBD1 (5 bases). Per the germline V gene, CDR1 is SEHNR and CDR2 is FQNEAQ (reference sequence). V was clipped by 6 bases and J by 7 bases, with 15 bases between them. CDR3 length: 14 amino acids. CDR3 DNA: TGTGCCAGCAGTCAGGGACTTGAGGGTGAAAAACTGTTTTTT. Protein sequence: CASSQGLEGEKLFF.

At least ten counts were recorded for this clonotype. The J gene is TRBJ1-5, the V gene TRBV28; D unclear. The V end lost 5 bases, the J end lost 5 bases, and 13 bases lay between the germline ends. Germline V gene lookup returns CDR1 MDHEN and CDR2 SYDVKM. The CDR3 has 14 residues. CDR3 region: CASSTRYYDQPQHF. The CDR3 DNA reads as TGTGCCAGCAGTACCCGCTATTATGATCAGCCCCAGCATTTT.

In its sample, this clonotype was seen a few times. The CDR3 coding sequence is TGTGCCAGCAGTTACTCGGACAGGGGATACTTCACAGATACGCAGTATTTT. Translation: CASSYSDRGYFTDTQYF. The V gene is TRBV6-5, the J gene TRBJ2-3, with TRBD1 matching 9 bases. The CDR3 extends over 17 amino acids. In germline, CDR1 is MNHEY, CDR2 SVGAGI. With 0 bases clipped from V and 2 bases from J, the junction kept 6 bases outside the gene matches.

The chain combines TRBV14 with TRBJ2-7; D is unclear. Per germline, CDR1 SGHDN and CDR2 FVKESK. The V gene lost 8 bases and the J gene lost 3 bases, with 11 bases spanning the gap. The CDR3 has 12 residues. The CDR3 DNA is TGTGCCAGCCGACCAGCGTACTACGAGCAGTACTTC. Amino acids: CASRPAYYEQYF.

This clonotype was seen repeatedly, ten times or more. The gene calls are TRBV6-1 and TRBJ1-1; 11 bases map to TRBD1. V was pared by 6 bases and J by 2 bases, with 2 bases of the junction left unmatched. Germline V lookup: CDR1 MNHNS, CDR2 SASEGT. CDR3 length: 14 amino acids. CDR3 nucleotide sequence: TGTGCCAGCAGGGACAGGGGGCGTAACACTGAAGCTTTCTTT. This translates into CASRDRGRNTEAFF.

The CDR3 spells CASSLVRTGLSSYEQFF. The CDR3 nucleotides are TGTGCCAGCAGCTTAGTACGGACAGGCCTAAGCTCCTACGAGCAGTTCTTC. The chain joins TRBV28 to TRBJ2-7; 7 nucleotides line up with TRBD1. Matching the DNA end better, TRBJ2-1 makes the J call doubtful. The V gene's germline CDR1 is MDHEN and CDR2 SYDVKM. The CDR3 runs to 17 residues.

This clonotype has ten or more counts. This rearrangement joins TRBV20-1 to TRBJ1-5; 10 bases fit TRBD1. The CDR3 covers 17 residues. Per germline, CDR1 DFQATT and CDR2 SNEGSKA (reference sequence). Unmatched junction bases numbered 13, after V lost 6 bases and J lost 2 bases. DNA for the CDR3: TGCAGTGCCAATTCCGGGACAGGGGTTATAGGCAATCAGCCCCAGCATTTT. Translation gives CSANSGTGVIGNQPQHF.

The genes are TRBV19 and TRBJ2-1; 7 bases map to TRBD2. Germline V gene lookup returns CDR1 LNHDA and CDR2 SQIVND (reference sequence). The CDR3 is 15 amino acids. The junction had 12 bases not matched to a gene; V was cut back by 5 bases and J by 8 bases. CDR3 loop: CASSDRDYLSDEQFF. CDR3 nucleotide sequence: TGTGCCAGTAGTGACCGGGACTACCTATCGGATGAGCAGTTCTTC.

This clonotype has only one observation. This may arise from a read error, as a much more abundant clone is one base away. This sequence joins TRBV5-6 and TRBJ2-5; tentatively, D is TRBD1 (6 bases). Germline V gene lookup returns CDR1 SGHDT and CDR2 YYEEEE. CDR3 length equals 15 residues. This CDR3 is CPSSTLDRRQETQYF. The CDR3 region has the DNA TGTCCCAGCAGCACTCTCGACAGGAGGCAAGAGACCCAGTACTTC.

This clonotype was detected ten times or more. This chain joins TRBV2 and TRBJ2-2; 9 bases agree with TRBD2. V was pared by 5 bases and J by 4 bases, with 11 bases of the junction left unmatched. Germline assignment: CDR1 SNHLY and CDR2 FYNNEI. The CDR3 has 17 residues. Written as DNA, the CDR3 is TGTGCCAGCAGTCCGCCGGGACTAGCTTTAGGCACCGGGGAGCTGTTTTTT. It is translated as CASSPPGLALGTGELFF.

This clonotype was observed at least ten times. The J gene is TRBJ2-1, the V gene TRBV27, with 8 bases matching TRBD2. The germline V gene encodes CDR1 MNHEY and CDR2 SMNVEV (reference sequence). With V trimmed by 2 bases and J by 5 bases, 11 bases remained unmatched. This CDR3 comprises 17 residues. CDR3 amino acids: CASSLMTPGGLNNEQFF. CDR3 sequence (DNA): TGTGCCAGCAGTTTAATGACGCCGGGAGGGCTCAACAATGAGCAGTTCTTC.

The chain couples TRBV5-1 to TRBJ2-3; D is perhaps TRBD1 or TRBD2 (6 bases each). The CDR3 runs to 14 residues. Germline loops: CDR1 SGHRS, CDR2 YFSETQ. Trimming shortened V by 10 bases and J by 3 bases, and 18 bases separated the two germline ends. CDR3 protein: CAAAGGPGTDTQYF. DNA for the CDR3: TGCGCCGCAGCTGGGGGGCCGGGGACAGATACGCAGTATTTT. Together with reference TRBV5-1 and TRBJ2-3, the CDR3 gives the full variable domain: KAGVTQTPRYLIKTRGQQVTLSCSPISGHRSVSWYQQTPGQGLQFLFEYFSETQRNKGNFPGRFSGRQFSNSRSEMNVSTLELGDSALYLCAAAGGPGTDTQYFGPGTRLTVL.

This clonotype was seen once. The chain combines TRBV5-1 with TRBJ1-4, with 7 bases fitting TRBD1. This CDR3 spans 15 amino acids. The germline CDR1 and CDR2 sequences are SGHRS and YFSETQ. J was trimmed by 3 bases and V by 3 bases; bases with no gene match: 5. CDR3 amino acids: CASSSNRGPNEKLFF. CDR3 nucleotides: TGCGCCAGCAGCTCAAACAGGGGACCTAATGAAAAACTGTTTTTT.

This clonotype came up many times. The rearrangement links TRBV7-8 to TRBJ2-7; 9 positions agree with TRBD2. Germline V CDR1 and CDR2: SGHVS, FQNEAQ. The trim removed 0 bases at V and 4 bases at J, leaving 13 bases unmatched. This CDR3 has 18 amino acids. CDR3 in amino acids: CASSLAVAGEHSGYEQYF. DNA of the CDR3: TGTGCCAGCAGCTTAGCGGTAGCGGGAGAACACTCCGGTTACGAGCAGTACTTC. Full variable domain (rest looked up from reference TRBV7-8 and TRBJ2-7): GAGVSQSPRYKVAKRGQDVALRCDPISGHVSLFWYQQALGQGPEFLTYFQNEAQLDKSGLPSDRFFAERPEGSVSTLKIQRTQQEDSAVYLCASSLAVAGEHSGYEQYFGPGTRLTVT.

The rearrangement uses TRBV4-2 and TRBJ2-7; 10 bases match TRBD2. This CDR3 region has 16 residues. V lost 2 bases and J lost 0; bases outside the gene matches: 4. Germline lookup yields CDR1 LGHNA and CDR2 YNFKEQ. In DNA, the CDR3 is TGTGCCAGCAGCCAACCCACTAGCGGGATCTCCTACGAGCAGTACTTC. Translation gives CASSQPTSGISYEQYF.

The V and J genes are TRBV19 and TRBJ2-3, with a possible D match to TRBD2 (5 bases). Germline loops: CDR1 LNHDA, CDR2 SQIVND (reference sequence). The V gene lost 3 bases and the J gene lost 9 bases, with 13 bases spanning the gap. The CDR3 consists of 13 residues. The CDR3 DNA reads TGTGCCAGTAGTATCATTTCGAGGGAAACGCAGTATTTT. This translates into CASSIISRETQYF.

This clonotype has ten or more counts. The chain is built from TRBV29-1 and TRBJ1-2; D gene unclear. The V gene lost 6 bases and the J gene lost 7 bases, with 12 bases spanning the gap. The CDR3 covers 11 residues. The germline CDR1 and CDR2 sequences are SQVTM and ANQGSEA. The CDR3 protein is CSVTGTTGYTF. The CDR3 DNA reads TGCAGCGTAACCGGAACAACTGGCTACACCTTC.

This clonotype was counted many times. The chain joins TRBV11-3 to TRBJ2-1; no definite D call. The CDR3 spans 14 residues. Trimming shortened V by 0 bases and J by 7 bases, and 10 bases separated the two germline ends. Germline V lookup: CDR1 SGHNT, CDR2 YENEEA. The CDR3 spells CASSLDAVGNEQFF. CDR3 DNA: TGTGCCAGCAGCTTAGATGCTGTCGGAAATGAGCAGTTCTTC.

This clonotype was seen only a few times. V and J are TRBV27 and TRBJ1-1, with TRBD1 identical over 9 bases. This CDR3 is 13 amino acids long. With V trimmed by 7 bases and J by 8 bases, 8 bases remained unmatched. Germline-derived CDR1 and CDR2 are MNHEY and SMNVEV (reference sequence). The CDR3 DNA follows: TGTGCCAGCAAAAAACCCGGGACAGGGGAAGCTTTCTTT. It specifies CASKKPGTGEAFF.

This clonotype was seen many times. The gene calls are TRBV11-2 and TRBJ2-3, with D unresolved. Germline CDR1 reads SGHAT; CDR2 reads FQNNGV. Trimming removed 1 base at V and 0 bases at J, with 11 bases between. The CDR3 covers 16 residues. The CDR3 DNA follows: TGTGCCAGCAGCTTAGTATCTGGATTTAGCACAGATACGCAGTATTTT. It is translated as CASSLVSGFSTDTQYF.